These T cell receptor beta chains were read from a single sample in a study of neurological immune-mediated disorders. Via MiXCR, TCRdb re-called the 5' RACE reads, giving one row per CDR3 protein. The sample has around 71,000 distinct CDR3 sequences, approximately 15% seen once. Sequenced material: PBMCs. These receptors all come from a female donor with HTLV-1-associated myelopathy (HAM/TSP). Each CDR3 is given with its conserved first and last residue. The D gene is left open where the match is weak. The size of a clone is reported for some rows only, either as once, few or many, or as a class for expanded clones.

TRBD1 | TRBJ2-4 | TRBV20-1 | many | TGCAGTGCTCCCGGACAGGTTTATGACATTCAGTACTTC | CSAPGQVYDIQYF
TRBD1 | TRBJ1-4 | TRBV2 | few | TGTGCCAGCAGTGGTTCAGGGGGTGTCGAAAAACTGTTTTTT | CASSGSGGVEKLFF
NA | TRBJ1-1 | TRBV2 | many | TGTGCCAGCAGTCGGGACCTGAACACTGAAGCTTTCTTT | CASSRDLNTEAFF
TRBD2 | TRBJ2-5 | TRBV12-3/TRBV12-4 | NA | TGTGCCAGCCTCCGGGGGGGGGCACTACAAGAGACCCAGTACTTC | CASLRGGALQETQYF
TRBD1 | TRBJ2-1 | TRBV20-1 | NA | TGCAGTGCTAGAGTAGAAGGGGGCGCAAGCAATGAGCAGTTCTTC | CSARVEGGASNEQFF
TRBD2 | TRBJ2-5 | TRBV7-2 | many | TGTGCCAGCAGCCCCACTAGCGGGGGGGGTGAGACCCAGTACTTC | CASSPTSGGGETQYF
NA | TRBJ2-3 | TRBV11-2 | many | TGTGCCAGCAGCCTGAGTGGGGCAGATACGCAGTATTTT | CASSLSGADTQYF
NA | TRBJ2-3 | TRBV28 | many | TGTGCCAGCAGTTCACTACAGGTTGATACGCAGTATTTT | CASSSLQVDTQYF
TRBD1 | TRBJ2-7 | TRBV10-3 | many | TGTGCCATCAGTGCTCCGGGACAGGGTCCCGAGCAGTACTTC | CAISAPGQGPEQYF
NA | TRBJ1-3 | TRBV5-1 | many | TGCGCCAGCGGAGACTCTGGAAACACCATATATTTT | CASGDSGNTIYF
NA | TRBJ2-3 | TRBV10-3 | NA | TGTGCCATCAGTGAAGCAGGGTGGCTGACAGATACGCAGTATTTT | CAISEAGWLTDTQYF
TRBD1 | TRBJ2-7 | TRBV28 | NA | TGTGCCAGCAGGTTGACAGGGGTTACCTACGAGCTGTACTTC | CASRLTGVTYELYF
NA | TRBJ2-7 | TRBV11-1 | many | TGTGCCAGCAGCCTCTACCGGACAGCGATTGGGAACGAGCAGTACTTC | CASSLYRTAIGNEQYF
TRBD1 | TRBJ1-1 | TRBV7-9 | few | TGTGCCAGCAGCCCTAGAGGACCGGGAACAGGGGGGAAGAACACTGAAGCTTTCTTT | CASSPRGPGTGGKNTEAFF
NA | TRBJ2-3 | TRBV4-2 | NA | TGTGCCAGCAGCCAAGATCAGGGTTCAGATACGCAGTATTTT | CASSQDQGSDTQYF
NA | TRBJ2-2 | TRBV5-1 | many | TGCGCCAGCATGCCCCATTTACCCACCGGGGAGCTGTTTTTT | CASMPHLPTGELFF
NA | TRBJ2-4 | TRBV2 | many | TGTGCCAGCAGTGGGCAGGGGAAAAACATTCAGTACTTC | CASSGQGKNIQYF
TRBD1 | TRBJ2-1 | TRBV5-1 | NA | TGCGCCAGCAGGCTGGGACAGGGAGCCGATGCGCAGTTCTTC | CASRLGQGADAQFF
TRBD1 | TRBJ1-2 | TRBV7-9 | many | TGTGCCAGCAGCATACCACCCGGGACAGGGGAGGGCTACACCTTC | CASSIPPGTGEGYTF
NA | TRBJ1-1 | TRBV4-2 | many | TGTGCCAGCAGCTTCGACGCAGGCCACACTGAAGCTTTCTTT | CASSFDAGHTEAFF
NA | TRBJ1-6 | TRBV6-6 | many | TGTGCCAGCAGTTTGGGGGATAATTCACCCCTCCACTTT | CASSLGDNSPLHF
TRBD2 | TRBJ2-1 | TRBV20-1 | many | TGCAGTGGGAGTTATTCGCGGGGGTCCGTGGACAATGAGCAGTTCTTC | CSGSYSRGSVDNEQFF
TRBD1 | TRBJ1-1 | TRBV27 | many | TGTGCCAGCAGTACCAGGGGGAGCACTGAAGCTTTCTTT | CASSTRGSTEAFF
NA | TRBJ2-3 | TRBV12-3/TRBV12-4 | many | TGTGCCAGCAGTTCCCGTGGGGGCCCAGGAACAGATACGCAGTATTTT | CASSSRGGPGTDTQYF
NA | TRBJ2-3 | TRBV10-1 | many | TGCGCCAGCAGTGAGGGCGTGGGGGGCCGCGAGCAGTATTTT | CASSEGVGGREQYF
TRBD1 | TRBJ2-7 | TRBV6-6 | many | TGTGCCAGCAGAAGACAGGGCCCCTACGAGCAGTACTTC | CASRRQGPYEQYF
NA | TRBJ1-1 | TRBV6-6 | few | TGTGCCAGCAGTAACCTCCCCTTAAGCGCTGAAGCTTTCTTT | CASSNLPLSAEAFF
NA | TRBJ2-5 | TRBV12-3/TRBV12-4 | many | TGTGCCAGCAGTTTCAACGCACCTACCCAAGAGACCCAGTACTTC | CASSFNAPTQETQYF
TRBD1 | TRBJ2-5 | TRBV20-1 | many | TGCAGTGCCCTCCGGGACAGGCAAGAGACCCAGTACTTC | CSALRDRQETQYF
NA | TRBJ2-3 | TRBV7-3 | NA | TGTGCCAGCAGCTTAAGTCGCGAGGATACGCAGTATTTT | CASSLSREDTQYF
NA | TRBJ1-2 | TRBV2 | many | TGTGCCAGCAGTGAAGGCCACTATGGCTACACCTTC | CASSEGHYGYTF
NA | TRBJ2-6 | TRBV3-1 | few | TGTGCCAGCAGCCTTCTAGGCGCTTACTCTGGGGCCAACGTCCTGACTTTC | CASSLLGAYSGANVLTF
NA | TRBJ2-5 | TRBV18 | many | TGTGCCAGCTCACCACGCGCGGAGGGTAGAGGAGAGACCCAGTACTTC | CASSPRAEGRGETQYF
TRBD1 | TRBJ2-5 | TRBV15 | many | TGTGCCACCAGCAGAGTACAGGGGGCCAAGAAGACCCAGTACTTC | CATSRVQGAKKTQYF
TRBD2 | TRBJ2-1 | TRBV29-1 | many | TGCAGCGTTTCAAACGGGGGGTTCTACAATGAGCAGTTCTTC | CSVSNGGFYNEQFF
NA | TRBJ2-7 | TRBV11-2 | NA | TGTGCCAGCAGCTTCGGGCGGTTGAGAGAGCAGTACTTC | CASSFGRLREQYF
TRBD1 | TRBJ1-5 | TRBV7-2 | many | TGTGCCAGCAGCATGGACAGGGAACAGCCCCAGCATTTT | CASSMDREQPQHF
NA | TRBJ1-5 | TRBV12-3/TRBV12-4 | many | TGTGCCAGCAGTTTGGCAGCCTATCAGCCCCAGCATTTT | CASSLAAYQPQHF
NA | TRBJ2-7 | TRBV5-6 | many | TGTGCCAGCAGCGATTTGGGGGGCGAGCAGTACTTC | CASSDLGGEQYF
NA | TRBJ1-1 | TRBV6-1 | NA | TGTGCCAGCAGTGAAAGGGATCAGGGGAACACTGAAGCTTTCTTT | CASSERDQGNTEAFF
TRBD2 | TRBJ2-1 | TRBV20-1 | many | TGCAGTGCTAGAGATCCTCGGGAGCGGGGGGCCTTCTCCTACAATGAGCAGTTCTTC | CSARDPRERGAFSYNEQFF
TRBD1 | TRBJ1-6 | TRBV10-3 | many | TGTGCCATCAGGCAACCGGGACAGGATAATTCACCCCTCCACTTT | CAIRQPGQDNSPLHF
TRBD2 | TRBJ2-7 | TRBV5-1 | few | TGCGCCAGCACCCTTACAAGCGGGAGTAGTACCTACGAGCAGTACTTC | CASTLTSGSSTYEQYF
NA | TRBJ2-3 | TRBV28 | many | TGTGCCAGCAGTTTCCTTGGGACCACAGATACGCAGTATTTT | CASSFLGTTDTQYF
TRBD1 | TRBJ1-4 | TRBV20-1 | many | TGCAGTGCTGACATCCGGGACAGGGGTAATGAAAAACTGTTTTTT | CSADIRDRGNEKLFF
TRBD2 | TRBJ2-3 | TRBV5-1 | many | TGCGCCAGCAGCCCCGGGGGGGGTAAAGGGGATACGCAGTATTTT | CASSPGGGKGDTQYF
NA | TRBJ1-5 | TRBV7-8 | many | TGTGCCAGCAGCCAGACCGTCTACGAGCCCCAGCATTTT | CASSQTVYEPQHF
NA | TRBJ2-5 | TRBV5-6 | many | TGTGCCAGCAGCTCTACACGGGCCCAAGAGACCCAGTACTTC | CASSSTRAQETQYF
TRBD1 | TRBJ2-2 | TRBV10-3 | many | TGTGCCATCAGTGAGCCGGGGACAGGTGGGATCGCTTCGAACACCGGGGAGCTGTTTTTT | CAISEPGTGGIASNTGELFF
NA | TRBJ2-7 | TRBV10-3 | many | TGTGCCACCCAGACCAGTGTTCGGGAGCAGTACTTC | CATQTSVREQYF
TRBD1 | TRBJ1-1 | TRBV5-1 | many | TGCGCCAGCAGCAAATCCTGGACAGGGGTGAACACTGAAGCTTTCTTT | CASSKSWTGVNTEAFF
NA | TRBJ2-3 | TRBV5-1 | many | TGCGCCAGCAGCTCTTCCGGGGGCCTGACAGATACGCAGTATTTT | CASSSSGGLTDTQYF
TRBD1 | TRBJ2-1 | TRBV15 | NA | TGTGCTACCCAACCCGACAGGGGCTACAATGAGCAGTTCTTC | CATQPDRGYNEQFF
NA | TRBJ2-2 | TRBV7-2 | NA | TGTGCCAGCAGCTTAGCTCCCAGATCACGCGGGGAGCTGTTTTTT | CASSLAPRSRGELFF
NA | TRBJ2-7 | TRBV5-1 | many | TGCGCCAGCAGCCTCGGGGGAGCAGTCTCCTACGAGCAGTACTTC | CASSLGGAVSYEQYF
NA | TRBJ1-6 | TRBV7-2 | many | TGTGCCAGCAGTCTCACAAGGGCCCTAAATTCACCCCTCCACTTT | CASSLTRALNSPLHF
TRBD1 | TRBJ2-4 | TRBV5-1 | medium-sized | TGCGCCAGCAGCTTGGGGACAGGGGGCGGTCTAGCCAAAAACATTCAGTACTTC | CASSLGTGGGLAKNIQYF